This passage covers 6 T cell receptor beta chains from one sample sequenced in a study of CD8 T cells in Susac syndrome. With random hexamers, 0.5 to 1 ug RNA was reverse transcribed. TCRdb called the immunoSEQ multiplex PCR reads again in MiXCR, with one record for every CDR3 protein. Among 95,000 to 150,000 distinct CDR3 sequences listed, 95% to 96% were seen once. The source material was CD4+ T cells from PBMCs. These receptors originate from a human donor with Susac syndrome.

The V call is TRBV7-8, the J call TRBJ1-1, with unresolved D. Germline V gene lookup returns CDR1 SGHVS and CDR2 FQNEAQ. Trimming removed 8 bases at V and 4 bases at J, with 8 bases between. The CDR3 is 11 residues long. The CDR3 region has the DNA TGTGCCAGCGGTGAAGCCACTGAAGCTTTCTTT. This codes for CASGEATEAFF.

This chain connects TRBV12-3 or TRBV12-4 to TRBJ2-4; D remains unclear. The V gene lost 6 bases and the J gene lost 4 bases, with 13 bases spanning the gap. This CDR3 is 14 amino acids long. The CDR3: CASSPDGSKNIQYF. The CDR3 nucleotides read TGTGCCAGCAGCCCGGACGGATCAAAAAACATTCAGTACTTC.

The V call is TRBV19, the J call TRBJ2-3; 12 nucleotides agree with TRBD2. CDR3 length: 16 residues. V was clipped by 10 bases and J by 7 bases; unmatched bases: 15. Germline values: CDR1 LNHDA, CDR2 SQIVND (reference sequence). Written as DNA, the CDR3 is TGTGCCACAAAGACTAGCGGGAGTGCACAGCCCCATACGCAGTATTTT. This encodes CATKTSGSAQPHTQYF.

The J gene is TRBJ1-2, the V gene TRBV29-1, with 9 bases lining up with TRBD1. Trimming took 7 bases from V and 7 from J; bases not matched to a gene: 10. This CDR3 has 13 residues. Germline values: CDR1 SQVTM, CDR2 ANQGSEA. CDR3 nucleotide sequence: TGCAGCGCCAACAGGGGGCAGGTTGGTGGCTACACCTTC. Its protein is CSANRGQVGGYTF.

The rearrangement joins TRBV18 to TRBJ2-7, with 8 bases that match TRBD1. Germline lookup yields CDR1 KGHSH and CDR2 LQKENI. V was clipped by 3 bases and J by 5 bases; unmatched bases: 9. The CDR3 runs to 15 residues. The CDR3 loop is CASSPHGQGLDEQYF. In DNA form, the CDR3 reads TGTGCCAGCTCACCCCACGGACAGGGTCTGGACGAGCAGTACTTC.

This chain uses TRBV4-1 with TRBJ2-3; 10 positions match TRBD2. Germline V gene lookup returns CDR1 MGHRA and CDR2 YSYEKL. J gave up 5 bases and V 3 bases, and 14 bases lay outside the gene matches. There are 18 residues in the CDR3. The CDR3, as DNA: TGCGCCAGCAGCCACCCCGGCGCTCTAGCGGGAGCAGAAGATACGCAGTATTTT. Translation: CASSHPGALAGAEDTQYF.